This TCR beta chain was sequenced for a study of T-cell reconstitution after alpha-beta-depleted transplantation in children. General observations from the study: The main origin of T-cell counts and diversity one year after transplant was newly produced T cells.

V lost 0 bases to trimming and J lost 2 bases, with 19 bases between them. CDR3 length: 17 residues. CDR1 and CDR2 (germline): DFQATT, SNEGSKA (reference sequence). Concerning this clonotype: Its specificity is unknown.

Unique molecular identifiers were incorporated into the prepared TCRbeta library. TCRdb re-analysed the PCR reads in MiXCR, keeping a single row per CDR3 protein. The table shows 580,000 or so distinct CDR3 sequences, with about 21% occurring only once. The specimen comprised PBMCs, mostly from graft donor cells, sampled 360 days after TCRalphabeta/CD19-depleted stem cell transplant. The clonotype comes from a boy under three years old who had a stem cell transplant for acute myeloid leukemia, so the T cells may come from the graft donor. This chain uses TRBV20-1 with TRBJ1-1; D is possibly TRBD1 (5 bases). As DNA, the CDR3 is TGCAGTGCTAGAGACCCCGGTCGGGGGAGGGTTAACACTGAAGCTTTCTTT. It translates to CSARDPGRGRVNTEAFF.